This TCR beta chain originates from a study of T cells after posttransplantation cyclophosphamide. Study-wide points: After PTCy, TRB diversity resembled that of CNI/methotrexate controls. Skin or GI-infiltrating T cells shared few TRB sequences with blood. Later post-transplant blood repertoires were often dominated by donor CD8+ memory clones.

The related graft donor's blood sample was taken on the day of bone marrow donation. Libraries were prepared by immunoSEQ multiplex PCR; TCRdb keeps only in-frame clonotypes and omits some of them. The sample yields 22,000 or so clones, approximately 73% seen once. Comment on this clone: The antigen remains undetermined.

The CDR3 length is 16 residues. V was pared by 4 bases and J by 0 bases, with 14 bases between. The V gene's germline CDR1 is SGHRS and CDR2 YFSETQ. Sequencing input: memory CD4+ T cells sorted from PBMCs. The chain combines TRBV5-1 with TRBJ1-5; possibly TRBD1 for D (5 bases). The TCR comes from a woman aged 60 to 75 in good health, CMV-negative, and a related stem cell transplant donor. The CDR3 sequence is CASSPGDLNSNQPQHF. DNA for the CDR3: TGCGCCAGCAGCCCGGGGGACTTAAATAGCAATCAGCCCCAGCATTTT.